The 2 T cell receptor beta chains presented below share a single source sample, sequenced in a study of beta chain features in type 1 diabetes. All of the isolated RNA was reverse transcribed, so expressed TCRB transcripts were sequenced. TCRdb keeps only in-frame clones here, not all; method: immunoSEQ multiplex PCR. The sample contains about 140,000 clones, roughly 10% of which appear only once. The sample taken for sequencing was central memory CD4+ T cells from blood. These receptors all stem from a middle-aged woman in good health.

The chain employs TRBV18 and TRBJ1-3; 7 bases agree with TRBD1. The CDR3 has 16 amino acids. Trimming at V came to 0 bases and at J to 0 bases, leaving 2 bases not matched to a gene. Germline V gene sequence: CDR1 KGHSH, CDR2 LQKENI. The CDR3 sequence: CASSPPGQSSGNTIYF. CDR3 DNA sequence: TGTGCCAGCTCACCACCGGGACAGAGCTCTGGAAACACCATATATTTT.

The rearrangement links TRBV25-1 to TRBJ1-1; perhaps TRBD1 as D (5 bases). The CDR3 has 13 residues. Deletions cut 4 bases from V and 2 bases from J, with 8 bases between. CDR1 and CDR2 from the germline V gene are MGHDK and SYGVNS. CDR3 loop: CASSGQHNTEAFF. The CDR3 DNA follows: TGTGCCAGCAGTGGACAGCATAACACTGAAGCTTTCTTT.